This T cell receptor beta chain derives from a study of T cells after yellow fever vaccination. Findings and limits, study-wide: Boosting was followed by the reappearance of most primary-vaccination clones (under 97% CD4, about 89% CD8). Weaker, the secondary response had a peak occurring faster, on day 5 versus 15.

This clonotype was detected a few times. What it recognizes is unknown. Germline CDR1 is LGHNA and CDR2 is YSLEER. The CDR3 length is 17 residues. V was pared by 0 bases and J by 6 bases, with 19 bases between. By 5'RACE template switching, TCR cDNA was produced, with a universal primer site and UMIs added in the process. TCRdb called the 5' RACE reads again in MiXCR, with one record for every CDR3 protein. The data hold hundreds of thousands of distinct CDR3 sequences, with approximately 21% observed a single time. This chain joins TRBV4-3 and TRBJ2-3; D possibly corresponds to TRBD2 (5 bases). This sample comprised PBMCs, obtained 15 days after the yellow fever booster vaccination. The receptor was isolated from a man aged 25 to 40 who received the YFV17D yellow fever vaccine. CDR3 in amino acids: CASSQDLAGSSLDTQYF. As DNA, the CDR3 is TGCGCCAGCAGCCAAGATCTGGCGGGTTCCTCCCTGGATACGCAGTATTTT.